What follows is one T cell receptor beta chain and its context. Antigen specificity is unknown. These data originate in a study of cytomegalovirus exposure and HLA in healthy donors. The study ran its PCR with 60 Vbeta and 13 Jbeta primers. Only in-frame clones appear in the TCRdb table, and some are missing; sequencing was by immunoSEQ multiplex PCR. The sample holds under 200,000 clones, approximately 79% seen once. Trimming removed 4 bases from V and 1 base from J, with 11 bases in between. Germline V gene data show CDR1 as SGHNT and CDR2 as YYREEE (reference sequence). The CDR3 covers 14 residues. Study-wide results and caveats: Specificity of three CMV-associated chains for CMV antigens was verified in vitro.

V is TRBV5-4 and J is TRBJ2-5, with a possible D match to TRBD1 (5 bases). The source of this sequence is a middle-aged man in good health and CMV-seropositive. Sequences were obtained from PBMCs. The CDR3 is CASSVGTGQETQYF. DNA for the CDR3: TGTGCCAGCAGCGTTGGTACAGGCCAAGAGACCCAGTACTTC.